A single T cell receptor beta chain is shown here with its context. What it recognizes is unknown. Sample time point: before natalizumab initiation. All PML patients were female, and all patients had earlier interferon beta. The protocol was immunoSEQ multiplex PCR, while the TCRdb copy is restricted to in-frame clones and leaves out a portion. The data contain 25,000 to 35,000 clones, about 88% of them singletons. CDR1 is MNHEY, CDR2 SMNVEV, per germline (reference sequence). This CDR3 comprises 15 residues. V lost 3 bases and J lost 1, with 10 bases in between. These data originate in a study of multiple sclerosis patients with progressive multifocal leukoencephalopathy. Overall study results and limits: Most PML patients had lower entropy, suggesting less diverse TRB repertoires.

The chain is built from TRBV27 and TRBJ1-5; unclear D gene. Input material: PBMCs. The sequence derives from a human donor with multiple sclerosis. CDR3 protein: CASSFSRGSNQPQHF. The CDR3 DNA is TGTGCCAGCAGTTTTTCGCGGGGAAGCAATCAGCCCCAGCATTTT.